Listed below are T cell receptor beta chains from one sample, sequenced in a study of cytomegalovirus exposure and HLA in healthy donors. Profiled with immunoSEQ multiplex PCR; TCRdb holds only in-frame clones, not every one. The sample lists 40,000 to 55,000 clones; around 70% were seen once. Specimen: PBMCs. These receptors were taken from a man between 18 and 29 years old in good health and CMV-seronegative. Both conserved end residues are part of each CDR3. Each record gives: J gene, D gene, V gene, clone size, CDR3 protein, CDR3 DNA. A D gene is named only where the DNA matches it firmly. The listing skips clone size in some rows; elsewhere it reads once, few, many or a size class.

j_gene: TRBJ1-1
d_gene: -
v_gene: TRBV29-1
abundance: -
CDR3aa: CSGTEGIYYTEAFF
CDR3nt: TGCAGCGGAACAGAGGGAATCTATTACACTGAAGCTTTCTTT

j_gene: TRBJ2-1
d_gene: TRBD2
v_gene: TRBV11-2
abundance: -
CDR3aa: CASSPRTSGTVYNEQFF
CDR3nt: TGTGCCAGCAGCCCGCGGACTAGCGGGACCGTCTACAATGAGCAGTTCTTC

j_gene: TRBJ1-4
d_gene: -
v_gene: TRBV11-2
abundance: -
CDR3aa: CASSLGGKLFF
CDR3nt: TGTGCCAGCAGCCTGGGGGGAAAACTGTTTTTT

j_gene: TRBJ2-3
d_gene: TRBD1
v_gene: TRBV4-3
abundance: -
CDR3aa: CASSQVGTGYTDTQYF
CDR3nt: TGCGCCAGCAGCCAGGTCGGGACAGGTTACACAGATACGCAGTATTTT

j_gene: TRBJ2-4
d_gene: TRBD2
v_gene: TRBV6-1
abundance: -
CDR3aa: CASRKVGLAGIQYF
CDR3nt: TGTGCCAGCAGGAAGGTTGGACTAGCAGGCATTCAGTACTTC

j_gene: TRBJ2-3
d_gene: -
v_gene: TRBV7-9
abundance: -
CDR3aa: CASRGRMSTDTQYF
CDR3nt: TGTGCCAGCAGGGGCAGGATGAGCACAGATACGCAGTATTTT

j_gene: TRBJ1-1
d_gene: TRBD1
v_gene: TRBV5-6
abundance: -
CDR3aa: CASSLPGQGPDTEAFF
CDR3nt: TGTGCCAGCAGCTTACCGGGACAGGGGCCGGACACTGAAGCTTTCTTT

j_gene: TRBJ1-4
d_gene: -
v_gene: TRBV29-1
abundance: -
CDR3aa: CSARESLRGNEKLFF
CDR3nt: TGCAGCGCCAGGGAATCCCTAAGGGGTAATGAAAAACTGTTCTTT

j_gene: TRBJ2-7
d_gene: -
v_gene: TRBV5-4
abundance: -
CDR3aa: CASSPWRQDTYEQYF
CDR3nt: TGTGCCAGCAGCCCCTGGCGGCAGGACACCTACGAGCAGTACTTC

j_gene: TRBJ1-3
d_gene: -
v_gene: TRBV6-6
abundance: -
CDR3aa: CASSYLAGSSGNTIYF
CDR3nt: TGTGCCAGCAGTTACCTGGCGGGAAGCTCTGGAAACACCATATATTTT

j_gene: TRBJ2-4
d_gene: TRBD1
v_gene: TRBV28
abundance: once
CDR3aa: CASSPQQGSQNIQYF
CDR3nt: TGTGCCAGCAGTCCCCAACAGGGGAGCCAAAACATTCAGTACTTC

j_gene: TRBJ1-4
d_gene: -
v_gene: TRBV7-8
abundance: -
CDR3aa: CASSLWAGQRNEKLFF
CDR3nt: TGTGCCAGCAGCTTATGGGCAGGACAGAGAAATGAAAAACTGTTTTTT

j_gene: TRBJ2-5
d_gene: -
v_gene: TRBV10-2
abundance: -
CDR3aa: CASSIMSNQETQYF
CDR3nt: TGCGCCAGCAGTATTATGTCTAACCAAGAGACCCAGTACTTC

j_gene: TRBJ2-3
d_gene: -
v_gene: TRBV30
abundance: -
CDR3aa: CAWNGSGESTDTQYF
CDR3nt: TGTGCCTGGAATGGTAGCGGCGAAAGCACAGATACGCAGTATTTT

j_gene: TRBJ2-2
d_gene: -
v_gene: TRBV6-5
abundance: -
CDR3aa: CASSFQGRVRTGELFF
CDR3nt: TGTGCCAGCAGTTTCCAGGGCCGAGTCAGGACCGGGGAGCTGTTTTTT

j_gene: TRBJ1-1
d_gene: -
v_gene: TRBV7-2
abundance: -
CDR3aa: CASSRDTQRFSTEAFF
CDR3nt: TGTGCCAGCAGCCGGGACACTCAGAGGTTTAGCACTGAAGCTTTCTTT

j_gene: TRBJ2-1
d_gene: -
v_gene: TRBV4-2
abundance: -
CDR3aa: CASSRAGTDYNEQFF
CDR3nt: TGTGCCAGCAGCCGCGCCGGGACTGACTACAATGAGCAGTTCTTC

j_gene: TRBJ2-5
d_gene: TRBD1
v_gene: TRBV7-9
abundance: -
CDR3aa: CASSQGQGRETQYF
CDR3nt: TGTGCCAGCAGCCAAGGACAGGGGCGGGAGACCCAGTACTTC

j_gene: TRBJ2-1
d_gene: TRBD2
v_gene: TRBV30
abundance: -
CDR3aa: CAWSGTSGRSNEQFF
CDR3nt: TGTGCCTGGAGCGGGACTAGCGGGAGGTCCAATGAGCAGTTCTTC

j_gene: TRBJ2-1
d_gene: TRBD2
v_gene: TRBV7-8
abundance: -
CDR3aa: CASSRGTSGVNEQFF
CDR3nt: TGTGCCAGCAGCCGAGGGACTAGCGGCGTCAATGAGCAGTTCTTC

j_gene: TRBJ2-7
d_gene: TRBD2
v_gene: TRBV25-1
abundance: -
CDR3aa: CASSDRSGDPYEQYF
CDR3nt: TGTGCCAGCAGTGATAGGAGCGGGGACCCCTACGAGCAGTACTTC

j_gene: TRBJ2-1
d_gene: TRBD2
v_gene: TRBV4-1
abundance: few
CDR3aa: CASSLAGDPNEQFF
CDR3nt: TGCGCCAGCAGCCTAGCGGGAGACCCGAATGAGCAGTTCTTC

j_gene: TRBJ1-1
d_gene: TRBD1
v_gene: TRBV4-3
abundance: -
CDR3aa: CASSHNLGQGAEAFF
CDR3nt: TGCGCCAGCAGCCACAACCTCGGACAGGGGGCTGAAGCTTTCTTT

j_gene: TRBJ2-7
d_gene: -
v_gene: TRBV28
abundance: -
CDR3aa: CASSWPAPEQYF
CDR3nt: TGTGCCAGCAGTTGGCCCGCACCCGAGCAGTACTTC

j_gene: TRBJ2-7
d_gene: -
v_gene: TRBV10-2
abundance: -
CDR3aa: CASSDYVYEQYF
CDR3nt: TGCGCCAGCAGTGACTACGTCTACGAGCAGTACTTC

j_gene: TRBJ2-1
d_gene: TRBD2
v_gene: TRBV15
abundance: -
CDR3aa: CATSRLGLADSYNEQFF
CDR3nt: TGTGCCACCAGCAGATTGGGACTAGCGGACTCCTACAATGAGCAGTTCTTC

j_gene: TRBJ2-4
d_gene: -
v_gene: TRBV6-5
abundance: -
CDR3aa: CASSPQGGAKNIQYF
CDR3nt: TGTGCCAGCAGCCCGCAGGGGGGCGCCAAAAACATTCAGTACTTC

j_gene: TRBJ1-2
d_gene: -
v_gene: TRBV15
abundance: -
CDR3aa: CATGAGDNYGYTF
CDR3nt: TGTGCCACCGGGGCAGGGGACAACTATGGCTACACCTTC

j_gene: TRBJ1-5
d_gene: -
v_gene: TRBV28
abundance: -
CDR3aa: CASSFLQGSNQPQHF
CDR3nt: TGTGCCAGCAGTTTTCTTCAGGGGAGCAATCAGCCCCAGCATTTT

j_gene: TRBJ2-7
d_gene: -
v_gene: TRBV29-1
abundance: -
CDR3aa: CSVKSAEQYF
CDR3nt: TGCAGCGTTAAGAGCGCCGAGCAGTACTTC

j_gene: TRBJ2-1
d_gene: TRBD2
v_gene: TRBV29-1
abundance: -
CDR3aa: CSVRSYSGREGEQFF
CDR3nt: TGCAGCGTTCGATCTTACAGCGGGAGGGAGGGTGAGCAGTTCTTC

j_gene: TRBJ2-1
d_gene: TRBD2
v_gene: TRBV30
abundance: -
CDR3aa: CAWSAYTGTSGTAYNEQFF
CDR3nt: TGTGCCTGGAGTGCCTACACAGGGACTAGCGGGACCGCCTACAATGAGCAGTTCTTC

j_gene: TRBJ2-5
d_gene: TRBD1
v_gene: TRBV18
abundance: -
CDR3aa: CASSKLSGTGETQYF
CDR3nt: TGTGCCAGCTCCAAACTTTCCGGGACAGGGGAGACCCAGTACTTC

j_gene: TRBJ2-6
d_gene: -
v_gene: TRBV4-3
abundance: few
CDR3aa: CASSRVGSSGANVLTF
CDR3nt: TGCGCCAGCAGCCGCGTCGGGAGCTCTGGGGCCAACGTCCTGACTTTC

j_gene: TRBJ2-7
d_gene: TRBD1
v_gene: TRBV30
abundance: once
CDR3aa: CAWKDRGQPTSYEQYF
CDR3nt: TGTGCCTGGAAAGACAGGGGACAGCCAACCTCCTACGAGCAGTACTTC

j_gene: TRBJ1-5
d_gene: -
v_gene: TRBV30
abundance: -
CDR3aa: CAWSEIPRREPQHF
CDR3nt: TGTGCCTGGAGTGAGATCCCCCGCAGGGAGCCCCAGCATTTT

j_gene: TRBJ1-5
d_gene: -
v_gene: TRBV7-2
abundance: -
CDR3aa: CASSYRGNQPQHF
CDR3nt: TGTGCCAGCAGCTACAGGGGCAATCAGCCCCAGCATTTT

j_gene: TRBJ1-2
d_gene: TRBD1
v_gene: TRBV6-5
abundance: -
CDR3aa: CASSQGQGGYTF
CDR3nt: TGTGCCAGCAGTCAGGGACAGGGTGGCTACACCTTC

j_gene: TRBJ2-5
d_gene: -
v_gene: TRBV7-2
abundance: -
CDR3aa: CASRRGPQETQYF
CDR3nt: TGTGCCAGCCGGCGAGGCCCCCAAGAGACCCAGTACTTC

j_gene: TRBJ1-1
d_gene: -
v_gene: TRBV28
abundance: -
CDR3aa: CASVTGVNTEAFF
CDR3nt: TGTGCCAGCGTTACAGGAGTTAACACTGAAGCTTTCTTT

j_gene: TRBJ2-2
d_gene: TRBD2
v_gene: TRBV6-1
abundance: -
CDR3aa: CASVAGASGELFF
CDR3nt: TGTGCCAGCGTAGCGGGAGCTTCCGGGGAGCTGTTTTTT

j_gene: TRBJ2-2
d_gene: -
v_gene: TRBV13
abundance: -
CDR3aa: CASSQAGFTGELFF
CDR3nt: TGTGCCAGCAGCCAAGCAGGGTTCACCGGGGAGCTGTTTTTT

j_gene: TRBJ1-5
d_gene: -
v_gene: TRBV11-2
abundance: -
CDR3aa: CASSLLGPDQPQHF
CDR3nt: TGTGCCAGCAGCCTACTCGGTCCCGATCAGCCCCAGCATTTT

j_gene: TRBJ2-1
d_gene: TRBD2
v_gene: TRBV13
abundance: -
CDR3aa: CASSSAGVYHNEQFF
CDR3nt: TGTGCCAGCAGCTCAGCGGGAGTTTACCACAATGAGCAGTTCTTC

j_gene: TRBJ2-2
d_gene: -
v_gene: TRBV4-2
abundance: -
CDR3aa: CASSQESPQLNTGELFF
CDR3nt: TGTGCCAGCAGCCAAGAGTCCCCACAGTTGAACACCGGGGAGCTGTTTTTT

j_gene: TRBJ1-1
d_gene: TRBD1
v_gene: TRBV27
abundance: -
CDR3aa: CASSLGQMNTEAFF
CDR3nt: TGTGCCAGCAGTTTGGGACAGATGAACACTGAAGCTTTCTTT